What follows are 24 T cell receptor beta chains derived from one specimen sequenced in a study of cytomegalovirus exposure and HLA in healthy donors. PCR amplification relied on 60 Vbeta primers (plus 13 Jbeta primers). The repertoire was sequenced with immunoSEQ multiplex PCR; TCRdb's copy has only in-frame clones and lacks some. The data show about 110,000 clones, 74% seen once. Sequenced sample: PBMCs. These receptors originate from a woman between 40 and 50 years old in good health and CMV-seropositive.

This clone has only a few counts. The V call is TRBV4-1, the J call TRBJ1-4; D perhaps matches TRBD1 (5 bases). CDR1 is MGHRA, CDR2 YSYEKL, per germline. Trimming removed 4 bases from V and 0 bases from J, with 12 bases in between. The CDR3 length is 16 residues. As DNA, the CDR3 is TGCGCCAGCAGCCCCTGGGGCTATCCAACTAATGAAAAACTGTTTTTT. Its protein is CASSPWGYPTNEKLFF.

The CDR3 loop is CASTSGQGVPEAFF. CDR3 DNA sequence: TGTGCCAGTACCTCGGGACAGGGGGTTCCCGAAGCTTTCTTT. This chain links TRBV19 with TRBJ1-1; 11 bases agree with TRBD1. With V trimmed by 7 bases and J by 8 bases, 9 bases remained unmatched. This CDR3 has 14 residues. Per germline, CDR1 LNHDA and CDR2 SQIVND (reference sequence).

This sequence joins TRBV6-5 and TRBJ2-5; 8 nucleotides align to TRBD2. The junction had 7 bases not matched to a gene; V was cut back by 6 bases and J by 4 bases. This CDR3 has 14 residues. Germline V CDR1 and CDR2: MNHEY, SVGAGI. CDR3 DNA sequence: TGTGCCAGCAGATTACGGGGGGGTGGAGAGACCCAGTACTTC. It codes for CASRLRGGGETQYF.

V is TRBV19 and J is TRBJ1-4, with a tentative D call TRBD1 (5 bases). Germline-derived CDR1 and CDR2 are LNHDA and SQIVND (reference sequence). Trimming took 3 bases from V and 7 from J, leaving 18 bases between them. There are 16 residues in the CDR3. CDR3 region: CASSIIGTGRGEKLFF. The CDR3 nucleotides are TGTGCCAGTAGTATCATTGGGACGGGGAGGGGTGAAAAACTGTTTTTT.

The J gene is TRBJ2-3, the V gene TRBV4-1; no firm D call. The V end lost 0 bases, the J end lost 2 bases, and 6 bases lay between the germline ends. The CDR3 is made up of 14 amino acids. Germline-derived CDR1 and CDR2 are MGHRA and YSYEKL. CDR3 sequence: CASSQDLATDTQYF. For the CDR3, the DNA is TGCGCCAGCAGCCAAGACCTGGCCACAGATACGCAGTATTTT.

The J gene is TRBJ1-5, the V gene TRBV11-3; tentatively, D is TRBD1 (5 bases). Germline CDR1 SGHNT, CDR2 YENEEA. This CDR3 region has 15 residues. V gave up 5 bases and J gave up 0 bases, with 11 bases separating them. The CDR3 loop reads CASSRTQDSNQPQHF. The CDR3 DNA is TGTGCCAGCAGCCGGACACAGGATAGCAATCAGCCCCAGCATTTT.

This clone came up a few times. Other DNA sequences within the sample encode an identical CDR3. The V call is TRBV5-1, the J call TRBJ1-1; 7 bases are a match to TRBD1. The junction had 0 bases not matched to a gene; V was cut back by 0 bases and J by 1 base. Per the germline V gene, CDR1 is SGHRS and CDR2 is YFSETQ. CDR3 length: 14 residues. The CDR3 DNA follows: TGCGCCAGCAGCTTGGAGGGGGCGAACACTGAAGCTTTCTTT. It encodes CASSLEGANTEAFF.

CDR3: CASSSGQGFYGYTF. The CDR3, as DNA: TGTGCCAGCAGTTCCGGACAGGGGTTCTATGGCTACACCTTC. The chain joins TRBV6-5 to TRBJ1-2; TRBD1 matches 9 bases. Per the germline V gene, CDR1 is MNHEY and CDR2 is SVGAGI. CDR3 size: 14 residues. V gave up 4 bases and J gave up 4 bases; unmatched junction bases: 4.

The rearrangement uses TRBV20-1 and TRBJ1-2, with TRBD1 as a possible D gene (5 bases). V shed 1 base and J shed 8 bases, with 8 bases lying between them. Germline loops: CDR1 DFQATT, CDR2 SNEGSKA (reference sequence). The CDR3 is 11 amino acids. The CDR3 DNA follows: TGCAGTGCTAGAGGCAGGGAAGGCTACACCTTC. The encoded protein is CSARGREGYTF.

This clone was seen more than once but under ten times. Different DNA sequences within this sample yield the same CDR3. Here the CDR3 DNA reads TGTGCCACCAGCAGGGTCGGGACTAGCGGCGACGAGCAGTACTTC. Protein sequence: CATSRVGTSGDEQYF. V is TRBV15 and J is TRBJ2-7, with 11 bases lining up with TRBD2. The CDR3 has 15 residues. The V and J ends lost 3 bases and 5 bases, in that order; junction bases with no gene match: 6. Per germline, CDR1 LNHNV and CDR2 YYDKDF (reference sequence).

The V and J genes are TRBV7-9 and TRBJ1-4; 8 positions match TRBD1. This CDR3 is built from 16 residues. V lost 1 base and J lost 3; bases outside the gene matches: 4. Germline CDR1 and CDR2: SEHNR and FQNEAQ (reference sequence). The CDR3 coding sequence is TGTGCCAGCAGCTTAGTTCGGACAGGGCCTAATGAAAAACTGTTTTTT. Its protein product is CASSLVRTGPNEKLFF.

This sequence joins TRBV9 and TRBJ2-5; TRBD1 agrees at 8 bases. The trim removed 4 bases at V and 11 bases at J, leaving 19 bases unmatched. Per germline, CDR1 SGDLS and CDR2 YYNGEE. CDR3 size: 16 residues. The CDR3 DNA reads TGTGCCAGCAGCCCCCAAGCGGCCCAGGGGGCCTCCAAGCAGTACTTC. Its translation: CASSPQAAQGASKQYF.

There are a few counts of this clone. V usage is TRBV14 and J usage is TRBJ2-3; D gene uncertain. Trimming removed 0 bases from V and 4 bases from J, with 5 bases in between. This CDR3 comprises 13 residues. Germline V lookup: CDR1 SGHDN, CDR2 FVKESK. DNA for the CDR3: TGTGCCAGCAGCCAAGATCGCGCAGATACGCAGTATTTT. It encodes CASSQDRADTQYF.

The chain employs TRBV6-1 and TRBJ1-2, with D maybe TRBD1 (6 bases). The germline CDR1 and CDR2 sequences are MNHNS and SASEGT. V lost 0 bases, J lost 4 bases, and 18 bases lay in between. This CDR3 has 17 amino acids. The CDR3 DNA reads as TGTGCCAGCAGTGAAGCGAGGTGGGACAATGATCTCTATGGCTACACCTTC. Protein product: CASSEARWDNDLYGYTF.

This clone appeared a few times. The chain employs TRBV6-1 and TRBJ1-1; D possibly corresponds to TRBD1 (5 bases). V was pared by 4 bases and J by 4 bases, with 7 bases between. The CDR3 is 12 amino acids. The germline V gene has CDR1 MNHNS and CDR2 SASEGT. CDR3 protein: CASSAQGTEAFF. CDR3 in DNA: TGTGCCAGCAGTGCCCAGGGCACTGAAGCTTTCTTT.

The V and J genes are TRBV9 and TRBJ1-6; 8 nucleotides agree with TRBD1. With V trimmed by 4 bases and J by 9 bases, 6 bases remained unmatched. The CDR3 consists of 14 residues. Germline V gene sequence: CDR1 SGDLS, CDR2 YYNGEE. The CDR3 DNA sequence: TGTGCCAGCAGCATCGGACAGGGTGGTTCACCCCTCCACTTT. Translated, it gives CASSIGQGGSPLHF. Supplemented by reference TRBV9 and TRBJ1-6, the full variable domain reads DSGVTQTPKHLITATGQRVTLRCSPRSGDLSVYWYQQSLDQGLQFLIQYYNGEERAKGNILERFSAQQFPDLHSELNLSSLELGDSALYFCASSIGQGGSPLHFGNGTRLTVT.

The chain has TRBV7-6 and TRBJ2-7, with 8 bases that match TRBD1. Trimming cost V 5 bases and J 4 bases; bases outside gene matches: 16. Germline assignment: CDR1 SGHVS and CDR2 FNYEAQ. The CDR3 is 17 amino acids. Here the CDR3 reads CASSQPSGDRRIYEQYF. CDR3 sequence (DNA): TGTGCCAGCAGCCAGCCTTCGGGGGACAGGAGGATTTACGAGCAGTACTTC.

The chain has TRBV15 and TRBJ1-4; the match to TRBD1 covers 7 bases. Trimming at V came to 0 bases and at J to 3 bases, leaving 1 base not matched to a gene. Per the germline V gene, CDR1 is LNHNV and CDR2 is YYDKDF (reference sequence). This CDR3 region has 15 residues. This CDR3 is CATSRDGTANEKLFF. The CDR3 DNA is TGTGCCACCAGCAGAGACGGGACAGCTAATGAAAAACTGTTTTTT.

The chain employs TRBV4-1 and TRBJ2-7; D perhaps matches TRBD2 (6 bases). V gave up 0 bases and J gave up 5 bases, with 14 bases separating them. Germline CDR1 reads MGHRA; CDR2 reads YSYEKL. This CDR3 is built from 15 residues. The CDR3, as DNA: TGCGCCAGCAGCCAAGATGGAGGGAGAGTACACGAGCAGTACTTC. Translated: CASSQDGGRVHEQYF.

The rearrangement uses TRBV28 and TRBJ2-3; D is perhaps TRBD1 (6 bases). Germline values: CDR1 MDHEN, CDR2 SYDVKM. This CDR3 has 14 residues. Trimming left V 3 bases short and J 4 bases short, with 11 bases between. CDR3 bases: TGTGCCAGCAGTTTGGTCCAGGGGCCAGATACGCAGTATTTT. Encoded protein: CASSLVQGPDTQYF.

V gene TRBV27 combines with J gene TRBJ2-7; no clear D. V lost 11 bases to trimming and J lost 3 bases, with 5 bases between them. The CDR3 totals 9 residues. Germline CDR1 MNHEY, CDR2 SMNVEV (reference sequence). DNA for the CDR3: TGTGCCCCGAGCTACGAGCAGTACTTC. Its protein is CAPSYEQYF.

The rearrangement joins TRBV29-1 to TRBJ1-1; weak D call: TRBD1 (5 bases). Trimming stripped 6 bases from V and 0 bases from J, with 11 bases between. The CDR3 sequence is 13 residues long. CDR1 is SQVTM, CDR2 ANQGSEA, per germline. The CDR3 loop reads CSVCRDLNTEAFF. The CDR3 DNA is TGCAGCGTGTGCAGGGATCTGAACACTGAAGCTTTCTTT.

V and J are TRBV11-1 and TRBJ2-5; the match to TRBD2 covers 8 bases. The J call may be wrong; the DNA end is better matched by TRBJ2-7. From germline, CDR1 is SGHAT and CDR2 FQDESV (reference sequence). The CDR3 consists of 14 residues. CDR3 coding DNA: TGTGCCAGCAGCTCTCGGGGGGGGGCCGACGAGCAGTACTTC. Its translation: CASSSRGGADEQYF.

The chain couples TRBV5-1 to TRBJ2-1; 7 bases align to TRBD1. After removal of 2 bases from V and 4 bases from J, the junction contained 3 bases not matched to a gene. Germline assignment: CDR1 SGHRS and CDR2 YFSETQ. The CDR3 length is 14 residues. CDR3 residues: CASSLGGLYNEQFF. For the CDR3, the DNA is TGCGCCAGCAGCTTAGGGGGCTTGTACAATGAGCAGTTCTTC.